This TCR beta chain is drawn from a study of T cell clonality in common variable immunodeficiency. This clone was counted at least ten times. Read data end 3 residues before the CDR3 end; the end is taken from the germline J gene. The assay was immunoSEQ multiplex PCR, and TCRdb's table has in-frame clones only and misses some. The specimen has approximately 40,000 clones, none found just once. The CDR3 covers 17 residues. Germline V gene data show CDR1 as KGHSH and CDR2 as LQKENI. Trimming stripped 2 bases from V and 4 bases from J, with 19 bases between. The sequence derives from a person between 18 and 75 years old in good health. Sequenced material: peripheral blood mononuclear cells. The chain uses TRBV18 and TRBJ2-3, with a possible D match to TRBD1 (5 bases). CDR3 DNA (partial): TGTGCCAGCTCACCAATCAGTGCGAGTATGGGGCCAGATACG. It specifies CASSPISASMGPDT. In full, the CDR3 reads CASSPISASMGPDTQYF.